Each of the 31 T cell receptor beta chains below was sequenced from the same sample in a study of T cells after yellow fever vaccination. TCRdb reprocessed the 5' RACE reads with MiXCR, giving one entry per CDR3 protein. The sample has about 74,000 distinct CDR3 sequences, roughly 7.4% seen once; the top ten hold around 32%. The starting material was CD8+ T cells sorted from PBMCs, obtained 5 to 6 days after the first yellow fever vaccination. The receptors shown here come from a young man who received the YFV17D yellow fever vaccine.

In its sample, this clonotype was seen a few times. The chain links TRBV10-3 to TRBJ2-3; the D is unclear. There are 13 residues in the CDR3. CDR1 is ENHRY, CDR2 SYGVKD, per germline. V dropped 6 bases and J dropped 3 bases, with 10 bases sitting between them. CDR3 region: CAISPRRTDTQYF. As DNA, the CDR3 is TGTGCCATCAGCCCCAGGCGGACAGATACGCAGTATTTT.

This clonotype was picked up many times. This chain uses TRBV10-1 with TRBJ2-7; perhaps TRBD1 as D (5 bases). CDR3 length: 9 amino acids. Deletions cut 9 bases from V and 6 bases from J, with 6 bases between. Germline CDR1 and CDR2: WNHNN and SYGVQD (reference sequence). DNA of the CDR3: TGCGCCAGAGGGGTCGAGCAGTACGTC. Protein: CARGVEQYV.

The chain employs TRBV7-8 and TRBJ2-3; 7 bases map to TRBD2. V shed 3 bases, J shed 0 bases, and the junction held 6 bases outside the gene matches. The CDR3 runs 16 residues. The germline V gene encodes CDR1 SGHVS and CDR2 FQNEAQ. CDR3 coding DNA: TGTGCCAGCAGCTTGGGGGACTACCCTAGCACAGATACGCAGTATTTT. Protein product: CASSLGDYPSTDTQYF.

This clonotype was picked up many times. CDR3 sequence reads: CASSSTRWGGLFTDTQYF. Here the CDR3 DNA reads TGTGCCAGCAGCTCCACCCGGTGGGGGGGGCTCTTCACAGATACGCAGTATTTT. The chain recombines TRBV5-5 with TRBJ2-3, with D possibly matching TRBD2 (7 bases). V gave up 3 bases and J gave up 2 bases, with 22 bases separating them. The CDR3 runs 18 residues. Germline loops: CDR1 SGHKS, CDR2 YYEKEE (reference sequence).

This clonotype was seen a few times. The V gene is TRBV4-1, the J gene TRBJ1-1; D not resolved. The germline gives CDR1 MGHRA, CDR2 YSYEKL. V shed 1 base and J shed 0 bases, with 6 bases lying between them. The CDR3 covers 14 residues. CDR3 coding DNA: TGCGCCAGCAGCCAAGTTGCCTTGAACACTGAAGCTTTCTTT. It is translated as CASSQVALNTEAFF.

This clonotype was found many times. J is TRBJ2-4 and V is TRBV7-2; TRBD2 might be the D (7 bases). V lost 3 bases to trimming and J lost 0 bases, with 12 bases between them. The CDR3 is 16 amino acids. From germline, CDR1 is SGHTA and CDR2 FQGNSA. The chain's CDR3 is CASSFFGGLAKNIQYF. The CDR3 coding sequence is TGTGCCAGCAGCTTCTTCGGGGGGCTAGCCAAAAACATTCAGTACTTC.

The CDR3 sequence is CASSLGTTYEQYV. CDR3 nucleotide sequence: TGTGCCAGCAGTTTAGGTACAACCTACGAGCAGTACGTC. V is TRBV12-3 or TRBV12-4 and J is TRBJ2-7; D unresolved. CDR3 length: 13 residues. Trimming removed 1 base from V and 2 bases from J, with 6 bases in between.

This clonotype was detected a few times. V gene TRBV6-2 or TRBV6-3 combines with J gene TRBJ2-7; D remains unclear. The germline V gene has CDR1 MNHEY and CDR2 SVGEGT. The V and J ends lost 6 bases and 3 bases respectively, with 9 bases between them. This CDR3 is built from 12 residues. Here the CDR3 reads CASRTVGYEQYV. The CDR3 DNA sequence: TGTGCCAGCAGGACGGTTGGCTACGAGCAGTACGTC.

This clonotype was found a few times. This chain links TRBV3-1 with TRBJ2-1; D tentatively reads TRBD1 or TRBD2 (5 bases each). The CDR3 contains 17 residues. Germline loops: CDR1 LGHDT, CDR2 YNNKEL (reference sequence). V gave up 9 bases and J gave up 2 bases, with 23 bases separating them. This CDR3 reads CARNEGNDKLAYNEQFF. CDR3 DNA sequence: TGTGCCAGAAATGAGGGGAATGACAAACTCGCCTACAATGAGCAGTTCTTC.

This clonotype was detected a few times. This chain uses TRBV2 with TRBJ2-1, with D unclear. CDR1 is SNHLY and CDR2 is FYNNEI in the germline V gene. The CDR3 runs to 10 residues. Deletions cut 4 bases from V and 8 bases from J, with 3 bases between. CDR3 in DNA: TGTGCCAGCAGTGCTTATGAGCAGTTCTTC. This encodes CASSAYEQFF.

This clonotype is labeled as large. The V call is TRBV25-1, the J call TRBJ2-1; D is unresolved. This CDR3 spans 14 amino acids. Germline CDR1 is MGHDK and CDR2 is SYGVNS. V was clipped by 5 bases and J by 3 bases, with 11 bases between them. The CDR3 bases are TGTGCCAGCAGTCAGTCCGACTTCTACAATGAGCAGTTCTTC. Amino acids: CASSQSDFYNEQFF. The full variable domain, completed using reference TRBV25-1 and TRBJ2-1, is EADIYQTPRYLVIGTGKKITLECSQTMGHDKMYWYQQDPGMELHLIHYSYGVNSTEKGDLSSESTVSRIRTEHFPLTLESARPSHTSQYLCASSQSDFYNEQFFGPGTRLTVL.

This clonotype appeared many times. This sequence joins TRBV7-9 and TRBJ2-1; D is uncertain. CDR1 is SEHNR and CDR2 is FQNEAQ in the germline V gene (reference sequence). The CDR3 runs to 17 residues. V lost 4 bases, J lost 0 bases, and 16 bases lay in between. Written as DNA, the CDR3 is TGTGCCAGCAGCTACCAAGAACGGACGATCTCCTACAATGAGCAGTTCTTC. This translates into CASSYQERTISYNEQFF. Full variable domain (outside the CDR3, taken from reference TRBV7-9 and TRBJ2-1): DTGVSQNPRHKITKRGQNVTFRCDPISEHNRLYWYRQTLGQGPEFLTYFQNEAQLEKSRLLSDRFSAERPKGSFSTLEIQRTEQGDSAMYLCASSYQERTISYNEQFFGPGTRLTVL.

This clonotype was picked up many times. This chain links TRBV7-9 with TRBJ1-4; TRBD1 matches at 11 bases. The CDR3 is made up of 16 amino acids. Germline V gene sequence: CDR1 SEHNR, CDR2 FQNEAQ (reference sequence). The junction had 3 bases not matched to a gene; V was cut back by 5 bases and J by 1 base. CDR3 in amino acids: CASSRTGGETNEKLFF. As DNA, the CDR3 is TGTGCCAGCAGCAGGACAGGGGGCGAAACTAATGAAAAACTGTTTTTT.

The chain recombines TRBV30 with TRBJ2-1; unclear D gene. Germline V CDR1 and CDR2: GTSNPN, SVGIG (reference sequence). Trimming took off 5 bases at V and 0 bases at J, with 2 bases between the two ends. This CDR3 has 11 amino acids. DNA of the CDR3: TGTGCCTGGGGCTCCTACAATGAGCAGTTCTTC. Its translation is CAWGSYNEQFF.

This clonotype was recorded at least ten times. The gene calls are TRBV10-3 and TRBJ1-5; D remains unclear. Trimming took off 6 bases at V and 0 bases at J, with 12 bases between the two ends. CDR3 length: 15 amino acids. CDR1 and CDR2 (germline): ENHRY, SYGVKD. The CDR3 protein is CAISSLADSNQPQHF. In DNA form, the CDR3 reads TGTGCCATCAGCTCCCTAGCCGATAGCAATCAGCCCCAGCATTTT.

The V call is TRBV12-3 or TRBV12-4, the J call TRBJ2-5; D might be TRBD2 (6 bases). The CDR3 is made up of 14 amino acids. The germline V and J ends were trimmed by 2 bases and 5 bases, with 12 bases remaining between them. The CDR3 reads CASSLWGESETQYF. The CDR3 DNA reads as TGTGCCAGCAGTTTATGGGGGGAGTCGGAGACCCAGTACTTC.

The table lists this clonotype with many counts. V and J are TRBV20-1 and TRBJ1-1, with D unclear. The germline V and J ends were trimmed by 2 bases and 0 bases, with 7 bases remaining between them. CDR1 and CDR2 from the germline V gene are DFQATT and SNEGSKA (reference sequence). The CDR3 loop spans 13 amino acids. The chain's CDR3 is CSARRRLNTEAFF. The DNA for the CDR3 is TGCAGTGCTAGACGACGACTGAACACTGAAGCTTTCTTT.

This clonotype appeared a few times. The chain employs TRBV11-2 and TRBJ2-5, with TRBD2 identical over 8 bases. CDR3 length: 15 amino acids. Germline V lookup: CDR1 SGHAT, CDR2 FQNNGV. The junction had 10 bases not matched to a gene; V was cut back by 5 bases and J by 5 bases. The CDR3 region is CASSLPGTRSETQYF. The DNA for the CDR3 is TGTGCCAGCAGCCTACCCGGGACTAGGTCTGAGACCCAGTACTTC.

The gene calls are TRBV29-1 and TRBJ1-5, with 8 bases matching TRBD1. The J segment lost 7 bases and the V segment lost 4 bases, leaving 6 bases of the junction unmatched. Germline assignment: CDR1 SQVTM and CDR2 ANQGSEA. The length of the CDR3 is 13 residues. The CDR3 reads CSVGRGRGQPQHF. The CDR3 coding sequence is TGCAGCGTTGGCAGGGGGCGCGGACAGCCCCAGCATTTT. Full variable domain (outside the CDR3, taken from reference TRBV29-1 and TRBJ1-5): SAVISQKPSRDICQRGTSLTIQCQVDSQVTMMFWYRQQPGQSLTLIATANQGSEATYESGFVIDKFPISRPNLTFSTLTVSNMSPEDSSIYLCSVGRGRGQPQHFGDGTRLSIL.

This clonotype has a handful of counts. The chain combines TRBV6-2 or TRBV6-3 with TRBJ1-5; D possibly corresponds to TRBD1 (6 bases). From germline, CDR1 is MNHEY and CDR2 SVGEGT. Trimming pared 6 bases from V and 0 bases from J, leaving 12 bases between. This CDR3 is 15 amino acids long. CDR3 sequence: CASRRTAYSNQPQHF. The DNA for the CDR3 is TGTGCCAGCAGGCGGACAGCTTATAGCAATCAGCCCCAGCATTTT.

This clonotype was seen at least ten times. V is TRBV20-1 and J is TRBJ2-1; possibly TRBD1 for D (6 bases). CDR1 and CDR2 from the germline V gene are DFQATT and SNEGSKA (reference sequence). The CDR3 is 14 residues long. Trimming removed 3 bases from V and 6 bases from J, with 15 bases in between. The CDR3 here is CSARDRGISNEQFF. The CDR3 nucleotides are TGCAGTGCTAGGGACAGAGGGATCTCCAATGAGCAGTTCTTC.

The V call is TRBV11-2, the J call TRBJ2-7; D gene uncertain. CDR3 size: 12 residues. Germline V gene sequence: CDR1 SGHAT, CDR2 FQNNGV. The V end lost 1 base, the J end lost 4 bases, and 5 bases lay between the germline ends. CDR3 in amino acids: CASSLGVYEQYV. In nucleotides, the CDR3 is TGTGCCAGCAGCTTAGGCGTGTACGAGCAGTACGTC.

The chain has TRBV5-4 and TRBJ2-2; TRBD2 is a possible D gene (6 bases). The V end lost 2 bases, the J end lost 2 bases, and 16 bases lay between the germline ends. The germline CDR1 and CDR2 sequences are SGHNT and YYREEE (reference sequence). The CDR3 covers 17 residues. Here the CDR3 reads CASSLGPMGGNTGELFF. The CDR3 DNA is TGTGCCAGCAGCTTAGGGCCGATGGGGGGAAACACCGGGGAGCTGTTTTTT.

V usage is TRBV11-2 and J usage is TRBJ1-6; no reliable D call. CDR1 is SGHAT, CDR2 FQNNGV, per germline. V gave up 1 base and J gave up 7 bases, with 8 bases separating them. CDR3 length: 14 amino acids. The chain's CDR3 is CASSLGVWNSPLHF. The CDR3 region has the DNA TGTGCCAGCAGCTTAGGAGTGTGGAATTCACCCCTCCACTTT.

The CDR3 is CASSERQVNQHF. In nucleotides, the CDR3 is TGTGCCAGCAGTGAACGTCAGGTGAACCAGCATTTT. V is TRBV6-1 and J is TRBJ1-5; no clear D. V lost 2 bases and J lost 12, with 11 bases in between. This CDR3 region has 12 residues. Per germline, CDR1 MNHNS and CDR2 SASEGT.

This clonotype was seen more than once but under ten times. CDR3 protein: CASSVSRETNYGYTF. CDR3 sequence (DNA): TGTGCCAGCAGCGTCTCCCGGGAGACGAACTATGGCTACACCTTC. This chain joins TRBV9 and TRBJ1-2; D gene ambiguous. Looked up from germline, CDR1 is SGDLS and CDR2 is YYNGEE. This CDR3 is built from 15 residues. Trimming removed 2 bases from V and 2 bases from J, with 13 bases in between.

In this sample, this clonotype turned up a few times. The chain is built from TRBV7-6 and TRBJ2-1; 11 positions match TRBD2. The CDR3 has 15 amino acids. Germline CDR1 SGHVS, CDR2 FNYEAQ. The junction had 5 bases not matched to a gene; V was cut back by 3 bases and J by 7 bases. This CDR3 is CASSLLAGGRNEQFF. In DNA, the CDR3 is TGTGCCAGCAGCTTGTTAGCGGGGGGGCGAAATGAGCAGTTCTTC.

This clonotype was detected many times. The V gene is TRBV27, the J gene TRBJ2-7; D possibly corresponds to TRBD1 (5 bases). This CDR3 has 14 amino acids. Germline V lookup: CDR1 MNHEY, CDR2 SMNVEV (reference sequence). With 1 base removed from V and 3 bases from J, the gap between germline ends came to 10 bases. Written as DNA, the CDR3 is TGTGCCAGCAGTTTATTCCAGGGATACTACGAGCAGTACTTC. As protein: CASSLFQGYYEQYF.

This chain uses TRBV7-9 with TRBJ1-5; unclear D gene. V was cut by 5 bases and J by 4 bases, with 9 bases left in between. Germline values: CDR1 SEHNR, CDR2 FQNEAQ (reference sequence). The CDR3 has 13 amino acids. The CDR3 DNA follows: TGTGCCAGCAGCCTAACCTTTAATCAGCCCCAGCATTTT. Encoded protein: CASSLTFNQPQHF.

V and J are TRBV9 and TRBJ2-2, with 12 positions matching TRBD2. After removal of 3 bases from V and 0 bases from J, the junction contained 9 bases not matched to a gene. CDR1 SGDLS and CDR2 YYNGEE come from the germline V gene. The length of the CDR3 is 19 residues. The CDR3 nucleotides read TGTGCCAGCAGCGGGATGACTAGCGGGAGCCCAACGAACACCGGGGAGCTGTTTTTT. Translating gives CASSGMTSGSPTNTGELFF.

This rearrangement joins TRBV7-8 to TRBJ2-7; D call uncertain. CDR1 is SGHVS, CDR2 FQNEAQ, per germline. V shed 0 bases and J shed 6 bases, with 18 bases lying between them. The CDR3 is 16 residues long. The CDR3 DNA follows: TGTGCCAGCAGCTTAGCGTTTGGAGACTCCTCTCTCGAGCAGTACTTC. It specifies CASSLAFGDSSLEQYF.